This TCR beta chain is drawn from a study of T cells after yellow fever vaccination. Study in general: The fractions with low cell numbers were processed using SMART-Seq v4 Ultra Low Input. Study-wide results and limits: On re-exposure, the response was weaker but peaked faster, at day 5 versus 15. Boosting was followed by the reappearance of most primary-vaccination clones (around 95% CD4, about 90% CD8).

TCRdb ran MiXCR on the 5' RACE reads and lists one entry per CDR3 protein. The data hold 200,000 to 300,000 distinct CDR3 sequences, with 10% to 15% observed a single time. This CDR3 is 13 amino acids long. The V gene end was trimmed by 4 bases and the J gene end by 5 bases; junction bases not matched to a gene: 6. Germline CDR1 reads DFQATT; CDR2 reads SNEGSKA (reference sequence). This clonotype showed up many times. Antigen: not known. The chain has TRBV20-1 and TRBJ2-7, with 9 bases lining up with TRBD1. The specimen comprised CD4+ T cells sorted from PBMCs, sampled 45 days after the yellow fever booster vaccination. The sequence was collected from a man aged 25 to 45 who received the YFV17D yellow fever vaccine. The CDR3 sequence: CSAKDRGSHEQYF. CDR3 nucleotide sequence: TGCAGTGCTAAGGACAGGGGAAGCCACGAGCAGTACTTC.